The sequence of this TCR beta chain was determined in a study of blood T cell repertoires in COVID-19. Study context: The study drew acute and convalescent COVID-19 samples from the United States, Italy and Spain. The analysed material was cDNA or gDNA that came from T cells, B-cell-depleted T cells, or PBMCs.

How the authors handled the data: Reference gene primer amplification gave nucleated cell count estimates. Assay: immunoSEQ multiplex PCR; the TCRdb copy retains only in-frame clones and omits some. The V and J calls and the clone size are those of that table, but D and trimming were determined from the DNA. The sample lists hundreds of thousands of clones, approximately 91% occurring once. The trim removed 5 bases at V and 7 bases at J, leaving 11 bases unmatched. The germline gives CDR1 MNHNS, CDR2 SASEGT. This CDR3 has 15 residues. The receptor comes from a man aged 55 to 70 who had recovered from COVID-19. The specimen was peripheral blood. This chain joins TRBV6-1 and TRBJ1-2; 9 bases fit TRBD1. The CDR3 DNA sequence: TGTGCCAGCAGTACGGGGGCGGGACAGGGTGGTGGCTACACCTTC. It specifies CASSTGAGQGGGYTF.